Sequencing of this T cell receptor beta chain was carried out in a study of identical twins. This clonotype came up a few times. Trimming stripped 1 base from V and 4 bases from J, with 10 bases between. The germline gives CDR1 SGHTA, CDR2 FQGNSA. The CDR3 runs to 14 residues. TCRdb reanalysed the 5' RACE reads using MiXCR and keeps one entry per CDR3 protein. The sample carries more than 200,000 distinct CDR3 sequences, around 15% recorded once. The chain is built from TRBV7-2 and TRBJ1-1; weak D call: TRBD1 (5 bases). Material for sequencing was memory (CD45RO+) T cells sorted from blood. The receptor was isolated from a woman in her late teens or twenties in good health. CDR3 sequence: CASSLVPGGTEAFF. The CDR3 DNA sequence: TGTGCCAGCAGCTTAGTGCCGGGGGGCACTGAAGCTTTCTTT.